This record looks at one T cell receptor (beta chain) sequence and its context. V lost 2 bases and J lost 7; bases outside the gene matches: 4. The V gene's germline CDR1 is MNHEY and CDR2 SVGEGT. The CDR3 extends over 13 amino acids. The entry originates in a study of blood T cell repertoires in COVID-19. Here immunoSEQ multiplex PCR was the method, and the copy in TCRdb shows in-frame clones only, minus some. In the table there are roughly 420,000 clones, roughly 90% of which are singletons. This TCR was sampled from a woman between 25 and 40 years old with acute COVID-19. The rearrangement uses TRBV6-2 or TRBV6-3 and TRBJ1-2; 7 bases map to TRBD1. Input material: PBMCs or T cells enriched from blood (not recorded which). The DNA for the CDR3 is TGTGCCAGCAGTTACCACAGGGGCGGTGGCTACACCTTC. Translation: CASSYHRGGGYTF.